Given below is one T cell receptor (beta chain) in context. The antigen remains undetermined. CDR3 length: 12 residues. CDR1 and CDR2 (germline): MNHNS, SASEGT. Trimming took off 5 bases at V and 7 bases at J, with 11 bases between the two ends. This specimen comes from a study of post-analysis software for immune sequencing data. As for the study in general: The cohort encompassed relapsing-remitting, secondary progressive and progressive-relapsing multiple sclerosis disease courses.

Study-wide points: There was significantly lower normalized Chao1 diversity in multiple sclerosis patients than in controls. Same-batch preparations were strongly co-clustered by F measure. Patients showed TRBV5-6, TRBV5-1 and TRBV20-1 among several TRBV segments more frequent than in controls.

Unique molecular identifiers were built into the TCR beta cDNA libraries. It was from approximately 0.91 to 9.4 million T cells that about half a million cDNA molecules came. From the PCR reads, TCRdb called clonotypes with MiXCR, one entry per CDR3 protein. The sample records some 800,000 distinct CDR3 sequences, around 42% being singletons. The sequenced sample was blood. J is TRBJ1-2 and V is TRBV6-1, with TRBD1 as a possible D gene (5 bases). This TCR was sampled from a girl under 18 with multiple sclerosis. The chain's CDR3 is CASSRDSCGYTF. The CDR3, as DNA: TGTGCCAGCAGTCGAGACAGCTGTGGCTACACCTTC.